This paragraph covers one T cell receptor beta chain sequence. Only one count was recorded for this clone. The antigen this receptor binds is unknown. Qualities for individual bases were not recorded, and no much larger clone is one base off. Based on the germline V gene (reference sequence), the CDR1 and CDR2 sequences are WNHNN and SYGVQD. Trimming takes 0 bases off V and 5 bases off J; junction bases not matched to a gene: 0. The CDR3, from cysteine to phenylalanine, totals 16 residues. Of all the DNA, just the CDR3 is kept, 48 bases in frame from base 1. This entry comes from a study of T cell responses to AZD1222 COVID-19 vaccine (dated by TCRdb to the early 2020s). Notes on the research overall: TCR sequencing covered roughly 230 trial participants: roughly 200 given two doses of AZD1222 and approximately 26 given two doses of MenACWY control vaccine. Trial participants were enrolled by age into subgroups of 18-55, 56-69 and 70-plus years, and around 140, 26 and 57 TCR-sequenced participants, respectively, were included in these subgroups. What the work shows at the level of the full study, not this receptor alone: Spike-specific TCR breadth and depth rose significantly after two AZD1222 doses compared with day 0 and with MenACWY recipients. Only five or six AZD1222 recipients were SARS-CoV-2 seropositive at baseline, limiting conclusions about previously exposed vaccinees. Because no samples from the day 14 peak response were available, repertoires could be characterized only after the peak T cell response. In the small 56-69-year group, the increase in depth fell short of significance, most likely because of low power. The whole spike protein was spanned by vaccine-associated CD4 TCRs, and dominant responses were seen in regions 160-218 and 743-854. Reportedly, almost half of the unique spike-specific TCRs recognized epitopes lying outside the regions that are mutated in the B.1.351 and B.1.1.7 variants. Participants were mostly white British and included more females than males, and it was suggested by the authors that clonal diversity may have been underestimated.

The label giving this sample's time point can be read as: about 28 days (+/-7) after the second vaccine dose. AZD1222 recipients with second doses at about 4 weeks or about 12 weeks were pooled, because spike-specific TCR depth and breadth did not differ between schedules. Samples from vaccinated people were obtained from the UK trials COV001 and COV002, which included a single-blind randomized controlled phase 2/3 trial of AZD1222 (ChAdOx1 nCoV-19) in healthy adults. For TCRbeta chain sequencing, PBMC samples were collected from trial participants at day 0 and at day 28 after the second dose. The CDR3 regions of human TCRbeta chains were analyzed by immunosequencing. Under the source paper's analysis protocol: TCRs in the repertoires were matched against a reference library of SARS-CoV-2-specific TCRs that had been generated with the MIRA antigen-specificity platform. Breadth meant the fraction of unique TCRs that were SARS-CoV-2-associated, whereas depth meant the fraction of total T cells that were SARS-CoV-2-associated. Each spike-specific TCR was assigned to its reactive spike region and to a CD4 or CD8 class using the MIRA data. Log10-transformed breadth and depth values were compared by one-way ANOVA with Sidak's multiple comparisons tests. TCRdb obtained this table from immuneACCESS and retained in-frame rearrangements with V and J assigned. These tables miss some clones; where compared with another copy, unresolved V genes account for less than half of the shortfall, and the remainder is unexplained. D and trimming were read from the DNA, whereas the V and J calls and clone size are those reported in that table. The sample table lists 98,000 or so clones, roughly 86% of them with a count of one. The top ten constitute roughly 15% of the sample.

Material: peripheral blood, obtained 28 days after the second AZD1222 dose. This TCR derives from an adult who received the AZD1222 COVID-19 vaccine. In this chain, TRBV10-1 is recombined with TRBJ2-2; TRBD2 aligns with 13 central bases. DNA sequence: TGCGCCAGCAGTGAGTCGGGACTAGCGGGAACCGGGGAGCTGTTTTTT. This encodes CASSESGLAGTGELFF.